This T cell receptor beta chain was obtained from a study of human T cells and chemical hapten exposure. Study context: Per-sample variation in TCR yield stemmed mainly from small pooled library volume differences. General study findings and limits: The formation of large CDR3 similarity clusters by expanded TCRs significantly exceeded that of controls.

In this sample, this clonotype turned up many times. What it binds is unknown. One end of the junction fails to match germline, which may point to a read error. MiXCR was run by TCRdb on the RACE reads, yielding one entry per CDR3 protein. The table lists 50,000 or so distinct CDR3 sequences, more than 9.5% of them singletons. The CDR3 spans 13 residues. The V gene's germline CDR1 is SGHVS and CDR2 FNYEAQ. The time point was: patch test 3, about 24 weeks after DPC sensitization. Treatment reported: therapeutic diphenylcyclopropenone sensitization with weekly scalp DPC. The gene calls are TRBV7-6 and TRBJ2-1, with D unclear. This sequence was found in a woman in her thirties or forties with alopecia areata. Some clones in this sample may be carry-over from other donors' samples. The source was whole blood, collected in connection with sensitization to the hapten diphenylcyclopropenone (DPC). The CDR3 region has the DNA TGTGCCAGCAGCGAAAGCAATCAGGTACCTCTGGTCTTC. This sequence encodes CASSESNQVPLVF.